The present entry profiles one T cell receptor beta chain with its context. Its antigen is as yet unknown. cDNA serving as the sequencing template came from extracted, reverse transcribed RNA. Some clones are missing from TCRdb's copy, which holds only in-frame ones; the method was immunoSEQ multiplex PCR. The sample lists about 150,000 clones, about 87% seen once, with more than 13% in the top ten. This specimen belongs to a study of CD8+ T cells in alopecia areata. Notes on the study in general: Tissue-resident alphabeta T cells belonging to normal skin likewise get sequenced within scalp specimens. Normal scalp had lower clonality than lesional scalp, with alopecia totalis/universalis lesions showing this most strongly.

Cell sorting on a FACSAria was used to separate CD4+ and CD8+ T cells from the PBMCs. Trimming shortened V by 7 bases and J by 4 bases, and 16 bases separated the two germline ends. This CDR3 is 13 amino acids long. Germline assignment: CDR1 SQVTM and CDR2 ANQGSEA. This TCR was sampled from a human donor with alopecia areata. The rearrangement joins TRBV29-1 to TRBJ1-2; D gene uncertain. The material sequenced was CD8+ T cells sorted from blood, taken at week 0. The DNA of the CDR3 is TGCAGCGCCGAGGAACCCCAGCGCTATGGCTACACCTTC. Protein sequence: CSAEEPQRYGYTF.